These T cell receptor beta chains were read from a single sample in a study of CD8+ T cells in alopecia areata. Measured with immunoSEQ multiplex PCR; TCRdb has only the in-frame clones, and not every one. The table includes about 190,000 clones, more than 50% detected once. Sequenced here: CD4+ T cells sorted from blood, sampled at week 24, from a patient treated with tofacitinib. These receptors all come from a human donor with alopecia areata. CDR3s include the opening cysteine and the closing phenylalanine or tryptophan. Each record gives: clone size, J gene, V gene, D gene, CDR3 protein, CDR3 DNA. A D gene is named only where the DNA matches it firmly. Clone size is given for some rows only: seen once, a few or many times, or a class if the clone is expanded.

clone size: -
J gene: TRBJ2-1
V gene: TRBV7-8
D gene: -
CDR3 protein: CASSNDSSYNEQFF
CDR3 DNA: TGTGCCAGCAGCAACGACAGCTCCTACAATGAGCAGTTCTTC

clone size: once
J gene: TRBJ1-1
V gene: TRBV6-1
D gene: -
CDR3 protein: CASSDPRVMGAFF
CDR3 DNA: TGTGCCAGCAGTGATCCCCGTGTAATGGGAGCTTTCTTT

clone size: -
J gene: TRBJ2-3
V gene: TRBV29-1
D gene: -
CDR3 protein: CSVALTDTQYF
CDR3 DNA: TGCAGCGTTGCCCTCACAGATACGCAGTATTTT

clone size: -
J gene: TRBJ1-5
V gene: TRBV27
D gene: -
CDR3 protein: CASRPTTVSNQPQHF
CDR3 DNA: TGTGCCAGCAGGCCGACGACAGTTAGCAATCAGCCCCAGCATTTT

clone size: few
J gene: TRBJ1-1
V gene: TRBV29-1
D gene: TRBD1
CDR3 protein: CSVERTGVEAFF
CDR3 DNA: TGCAGCGTTGAAAGGACAGGGGTTGAAGCTTTCTTT

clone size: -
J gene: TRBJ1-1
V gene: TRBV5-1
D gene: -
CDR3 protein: CASSPVTGNTEAFF
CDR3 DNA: TGCGCCAGCAGCCCAGTTACAGGGAACACTGAAGCTTTCTTT

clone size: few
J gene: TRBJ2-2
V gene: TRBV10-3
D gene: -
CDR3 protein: CAIGGGANTGELFF
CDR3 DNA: TGTGCCATTGGAGGTGGGGCGAACACCGGGGAGCTGTTTTTT

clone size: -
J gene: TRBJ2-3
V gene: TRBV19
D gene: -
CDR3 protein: CASSIAGGPDTQYF
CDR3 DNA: TGTGCCAGTAGTATAGCGGGGGGCCCAGATACGCAGTATTTT

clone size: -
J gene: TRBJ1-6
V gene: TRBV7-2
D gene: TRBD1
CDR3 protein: CASSLTGSSYNSPLHF
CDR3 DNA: TGTGCCAGCAGCCTGACAGGGAGCTCCTATAATTCACCCCTCCACTTT

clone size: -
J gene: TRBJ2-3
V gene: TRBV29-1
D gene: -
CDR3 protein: CSVGGRGNTQYF
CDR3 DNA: TGCAGCGTTGGGGGGAGAGGTAATACGCAGTATTTT

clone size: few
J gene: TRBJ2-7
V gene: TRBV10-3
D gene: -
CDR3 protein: CAISADLYYEQYF
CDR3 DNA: TGTGCCATATCCGCGGACCTTTACTACGAGCAGTACTTC